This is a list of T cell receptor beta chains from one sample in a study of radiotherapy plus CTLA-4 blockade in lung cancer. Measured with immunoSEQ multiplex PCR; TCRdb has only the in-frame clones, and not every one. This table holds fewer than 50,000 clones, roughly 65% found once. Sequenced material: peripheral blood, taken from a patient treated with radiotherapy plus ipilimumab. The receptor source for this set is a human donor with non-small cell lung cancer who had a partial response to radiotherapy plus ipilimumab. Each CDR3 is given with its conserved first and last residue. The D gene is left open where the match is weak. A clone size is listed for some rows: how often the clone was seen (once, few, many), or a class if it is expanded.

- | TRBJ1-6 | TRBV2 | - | CASTGSSYNSPLHF
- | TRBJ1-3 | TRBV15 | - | CATSRDQGSGNTIYF
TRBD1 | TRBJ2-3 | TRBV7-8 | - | CASSSWTGTDTQYF
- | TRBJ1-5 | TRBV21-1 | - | CASTGSNQPQHF
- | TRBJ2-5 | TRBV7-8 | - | CASTVGAGQETQYF
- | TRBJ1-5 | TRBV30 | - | CAWSLGTQDQPQHF
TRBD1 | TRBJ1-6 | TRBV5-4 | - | CASSRGQGADSPLHF
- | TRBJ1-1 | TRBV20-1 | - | CSAWPLTEAFF
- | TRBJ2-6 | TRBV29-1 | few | CSVQGSGANVLTF
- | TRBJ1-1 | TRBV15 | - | CATSRDSGAEAFF
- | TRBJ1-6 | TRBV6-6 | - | CASSYSQGLSPLHF
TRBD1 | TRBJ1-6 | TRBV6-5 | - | CASTGQGGSPLHF
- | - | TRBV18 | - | CASSPGTRDEQYF
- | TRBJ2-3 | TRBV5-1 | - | CASSFPGTDTQYF
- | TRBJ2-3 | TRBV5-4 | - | CAFLGGGKDTQYF
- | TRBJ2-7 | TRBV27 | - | CASRGALPYEQYF
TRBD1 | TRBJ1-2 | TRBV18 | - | CASSAGTEDGYTF
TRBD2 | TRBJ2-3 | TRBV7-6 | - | CASSTRLAGVADTQYF
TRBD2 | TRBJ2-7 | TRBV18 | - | CASSPRGGLVYEQYF
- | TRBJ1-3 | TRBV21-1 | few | CASSTLTRGTPSGNTIYF
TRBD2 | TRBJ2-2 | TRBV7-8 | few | CASSPRERGAGTGELFF
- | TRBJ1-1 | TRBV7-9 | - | CALGQQNTEAFF
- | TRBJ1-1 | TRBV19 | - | CASRRGIYTTEAFF
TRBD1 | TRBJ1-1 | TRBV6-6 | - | CASSQQGTYTEAFF
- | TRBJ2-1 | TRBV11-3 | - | CASSLGHGNEQFF
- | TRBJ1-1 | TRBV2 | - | CASSRNTEAFF
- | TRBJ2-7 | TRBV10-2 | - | CASRGRRNYEQYF
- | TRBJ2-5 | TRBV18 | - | CASSPPAEETQYF
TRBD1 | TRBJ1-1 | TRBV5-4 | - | CASSWGQGDTEAFF